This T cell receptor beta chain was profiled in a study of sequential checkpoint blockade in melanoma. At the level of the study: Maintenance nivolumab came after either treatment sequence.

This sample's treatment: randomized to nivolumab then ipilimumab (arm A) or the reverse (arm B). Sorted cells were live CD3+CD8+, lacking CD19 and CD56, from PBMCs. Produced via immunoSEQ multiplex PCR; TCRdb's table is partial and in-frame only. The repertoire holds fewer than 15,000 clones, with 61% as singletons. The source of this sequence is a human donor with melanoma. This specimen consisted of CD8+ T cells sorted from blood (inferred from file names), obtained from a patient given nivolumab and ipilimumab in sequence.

In nucleotides, the CDR3 is TGTGCCAGCAGTTTAAGGTTTGGGCAGGGGAACACTGAAGCTTTCTTT. This codes for CASSLRFGQGNTEAFF. The V and J genes are TRBV28 and TRBJ1-1; D is possibly TRBD1 (5 bases). V was clipped by 2 bases and J by 1 base, with 14 bases between them. Germline CDR1 and CDR2: MDHEN and SYDVKM. The CDR3 is made up of 16 amino acids.